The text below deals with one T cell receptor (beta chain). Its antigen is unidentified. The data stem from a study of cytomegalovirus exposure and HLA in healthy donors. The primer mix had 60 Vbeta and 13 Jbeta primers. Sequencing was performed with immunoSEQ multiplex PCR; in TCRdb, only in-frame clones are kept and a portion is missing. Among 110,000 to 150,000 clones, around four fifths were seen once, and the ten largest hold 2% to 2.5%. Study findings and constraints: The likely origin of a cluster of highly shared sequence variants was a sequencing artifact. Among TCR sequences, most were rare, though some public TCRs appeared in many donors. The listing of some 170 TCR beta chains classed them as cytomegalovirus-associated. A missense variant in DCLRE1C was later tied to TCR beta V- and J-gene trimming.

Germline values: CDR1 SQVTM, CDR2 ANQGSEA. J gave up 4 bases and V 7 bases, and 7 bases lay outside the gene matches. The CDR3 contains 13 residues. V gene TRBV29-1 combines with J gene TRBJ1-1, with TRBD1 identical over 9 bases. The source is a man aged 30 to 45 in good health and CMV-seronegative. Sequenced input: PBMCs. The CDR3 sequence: CSAGTGFVTEAFF. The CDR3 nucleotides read TGCAGCGCCGGGACAGGGTTCGTCACTGAAGCTTTCTTT.